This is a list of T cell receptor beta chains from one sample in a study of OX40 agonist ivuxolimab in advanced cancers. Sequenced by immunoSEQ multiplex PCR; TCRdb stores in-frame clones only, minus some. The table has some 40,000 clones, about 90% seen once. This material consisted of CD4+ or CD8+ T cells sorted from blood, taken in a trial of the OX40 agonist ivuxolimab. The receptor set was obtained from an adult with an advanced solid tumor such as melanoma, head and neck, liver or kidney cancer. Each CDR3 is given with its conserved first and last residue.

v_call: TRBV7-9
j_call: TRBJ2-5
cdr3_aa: CASSSGQLKETQYF

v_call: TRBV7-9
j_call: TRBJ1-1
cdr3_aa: CASRPGTGNTEAFF

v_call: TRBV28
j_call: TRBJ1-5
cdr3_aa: CASSLGHRQPQHF

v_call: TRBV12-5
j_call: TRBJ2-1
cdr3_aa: CASGLYSGGNEQFF

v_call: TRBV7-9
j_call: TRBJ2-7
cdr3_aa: CASSSPGDLEQYF

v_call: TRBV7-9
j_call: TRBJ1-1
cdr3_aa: CASSFVGTGLAFF

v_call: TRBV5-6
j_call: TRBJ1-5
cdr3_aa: CASSRGNQPQHF

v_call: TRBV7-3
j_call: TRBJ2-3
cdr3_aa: CASSFGGVSPTDTQYF

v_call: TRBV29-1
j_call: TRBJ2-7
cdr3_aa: CSVEGPFYEQYF

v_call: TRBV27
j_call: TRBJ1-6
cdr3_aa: CASSPGGRNSPLHF

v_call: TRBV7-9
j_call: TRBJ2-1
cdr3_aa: CASDASGRLYEQFF

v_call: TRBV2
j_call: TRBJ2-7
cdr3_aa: CASNPTSSRSSYEQYF

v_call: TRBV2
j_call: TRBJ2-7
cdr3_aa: CASSDTSGGFQQYF

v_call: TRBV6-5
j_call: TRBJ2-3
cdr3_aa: CASSYFLAGGTDTQYF

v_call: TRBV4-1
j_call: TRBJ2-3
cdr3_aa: CASRRTSVSADTQYF

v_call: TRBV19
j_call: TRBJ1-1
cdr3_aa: CASQQGAGTEAFF

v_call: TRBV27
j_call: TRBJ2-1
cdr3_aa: CASSPRVAGYNEQFF